This TCR beta chain was identified during a study of identical twins. The length of the CDR3 is 13 residues. V lost 4 bases and J lost 3; bases outside the gene matches: 3. Germline V gene data show CDR1 as SGHRS and CDR2 as YFSETQ. The authors used template switching to add a universal primer site and gave cDNA unique molecular identifiers. Each CDR3 protein gets one entry after TCRdb re-called the 5' RACE reads with MiXCR. The profile shows just under 650,000 distinct CDR3 sequences, about 7% of them singletons. This same sample was also taken into another study, of yellow fever vaccine responses in identical twins. Per that paper: Twins reportedly appeared to share part of their vaccine T cell response while keeping part individual.

The sequenced material came from PBMCs. The J gene is TRBJ1-1, the V gene TRBV5-1; 7 nucleotides agree with TRBD1. The clonotype comes from a woman aged 18 to 35 in good health. CDR3 residues: CASSIGQDTEAFF. DNA of the CDR3: TGCGCCAGCAGCATCGGACAGGACACTGAAGCTTTCTTT.